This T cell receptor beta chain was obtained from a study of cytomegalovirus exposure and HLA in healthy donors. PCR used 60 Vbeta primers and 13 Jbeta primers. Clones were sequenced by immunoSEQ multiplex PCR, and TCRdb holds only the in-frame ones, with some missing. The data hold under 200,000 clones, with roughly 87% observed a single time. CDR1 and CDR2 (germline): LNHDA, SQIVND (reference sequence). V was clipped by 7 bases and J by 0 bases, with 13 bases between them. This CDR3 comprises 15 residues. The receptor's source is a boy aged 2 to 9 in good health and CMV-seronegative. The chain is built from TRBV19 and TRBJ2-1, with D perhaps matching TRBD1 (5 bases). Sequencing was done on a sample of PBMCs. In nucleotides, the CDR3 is TGTGCCAGTAATAATAGACAGAGCTCCTACAATGAGCAGTTCTTC. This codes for CASNNRQSSYNEQFF. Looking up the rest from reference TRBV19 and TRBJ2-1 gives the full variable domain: DGGITQSPKYLFRKEGQNVTLSCEQNLNHDAMYWYRQDPGQGLRLIYYSQIVNDFQKGDIAEGYSVSREKKESFPLTVTSAQKNPTAFYLCASNNRQSSYNEQFFGPGTRLTVL.